Shown below are 32 T cell receptor beta chains from a single sample sequenced in a study of T cells expressing NK-cell markers. Reprocessing the 5' RACE reads, TCRdb reports a single entry for every CDR3 protein and omits DNA. The sample includes some 460,000 distinct CDR3 sequences. The specimen sequenced was blood T cells: a sorted CD56 or NKG2C T cell subset, CD4+ or CD8+ T cells, or bulk PBMC T cells (not recorded which). The receptors originated from a woman between 50 and 59 years old in good health.

The chain combines TRBV4-1 with TRBJ2-3; the TRBD1 assignment by TCRdb is unverifiable without DNA. This CDR3 region has 18 residues. Per the germline V gene, CDR1 is MGHRA and CDR2 is YSYEKL. This CDR3 is CASSQDLAGQGFTDTQYF.

The V and J genes are TRBV27 and TRBJ1-1. CDR1 and CDR2 (germline): MNHEY, SMNVEV (reference sequence). The length of the CDR3 is 17 residues. The CDR3 is CASSLNGVMGGGTEAFF.

The chain links TRBV27 to TRBJ2-1; the D gene TCRdb calls, TRBD1, cannot be checked with no DNA. There are 16 residues in the CDR3. Germline V lookup: CDR1 MNHEY, CDR2 SMNVEV (reference sequence). CDR3 sequence: CASSLYGGAPGNEQFF.

The chain joins TRBV20-1 to TRBJ2-4; TCRdb's D gene call, TRBD1, goes unchecked for lack of DNA. The CDR3 runs 15 residues. Germline CDR1 is DFQATT and CDR2 is SNEGSKA (reference sequence). The CDR3 protein is CSARPGGLAKNIQYF.

The chain carries TRBV5-1 and TRBJ2-2. The CDR3 is made up of 14 amino acids. Germline CDR1 is SGHRS and CDR2 is YFSETQ. Here the CDR3 reads CATRLDWNTGELFF.

The chain employs TRBV20-1 and TRBJ2-7; TCRdb gives TRBD2 as the D gene, but with no DNA this cannot be confirmed. The length of the CDR3 is 15 residues. Germline V CDR1 and CDR2: DFQATT, SNEGSKA (reference sequence). The CDR3 loop is CSARGPTRGGYEQYF.

The V call is TRBV20-1, the J call TRBJ2-3; TCRdb indicates TRBD2, and absent DNA this call remains unverified. CDR1 and CDR2 from the germline V gene are DFQATT and SNEGSKA (reference sequence). The CDR3 is made up of 16 amino acids. This CDR3 reads CSASETTSGITDTQYF.

The chain carries TRBV9 and TRBJ2-7; with no DNA, the TCRdb D assignment of TRBD1 cannot be verified. CDR3 length: 15 residues. Per germline, CDR1 SGDLS and CDR2 YYNGEE. CDR3 region: CASSPGRFFSYEQYF.

The chain employs TRBV27 and TRBJ2-3; lacking DNA, the TRBD1 call made by TCRdb goes unchecked. CDR1 is MNHEY, CDR2 SMNVEV, per germline (reference sequence). This CDR3 has 16 residues. This CDR3 reads CASSLKVAPNTDTQYF.

The chain uses TRBV28 and TRBJ2-1. The CDR3 has 15 residues. Germline loops: CDR1 MDHEN, CDR2 SYDVKM. CDR3 sequence: CASSYLAGAVNEQFF.

The rearrangement joins TRBV5-6 to TRBJ2-3; the TRBD1 assignment by TCRdb is unverifiable without DNA. From germline, CDR1 is SGHDT and CDR2 YYEEEE. The CDR3 is 16 residues long. CDR3: CASSTLRDRGGLAQYF. Full variable domain (outside the CDR3, taken from reference TRBV5-6 and TRBJ2-3): DAGVTQSPTHLIKTRGQQVTLRCSPKSGHDTVSWYQQALGQGPQFIFQYYEEEERQRGNFPDRFSGHQFPNYSSELNVNALLLGDSALYLCASSTLRDRGGLAQYFGPGTRLTVL.

V and J are TRBV10-3 and TRBJ2-2. CDR1 and CDR2 (germline): ENHRY, SYGVKD. The CDR3 consists of 13 residues. CDR3 loop: CAIRMEKAGELFF.

The rearrangement links TRBV5-1 to TRBJ2-1; TCRdb designates TRBD2, a call that cannot be tested without DNA. In germline, CDR1 is SGHRS, CDR2 YFSETQ. This CDR3 has 13 residues. This chain's CDR3 is CASSSGSYNEQFF.

This chain joins TRBV20-1 and TRBJ1-1. The CDR3 length is 13 residues. The germline CDR1 and CDR2 sequences are DFQATT and SNEGSKA (reference sequence). The CDR3 region is CSASLTLNTEAFF.

The CDR3: CASSLVLGREGRLGQFF. The chain employs TRBV11-2 and TRBJ2-1; TCRdb reports TRBD2, a call that lacks DNA to check it against. The CDR3 has 17 residues. Germline CDR1 and CDR2: SGHAT and FQNNGV.

The chain has TRBV14 and TRBJ1-1; absent DNA, TCRdb's TRBD1 call cannot be checked. The CDR3 runs to 14 residues. Germline values: CDR1 SGHDN, CDR2 FVKESK. CDR3 in amino acids: CASSQLGGSTEAFF. Filled out from reference TRBV14 and TRBJ1-1, the complete variable domain reads EAGVTQFPSHSVIEKGQTVTLRCDPISGHDNLYWYRRVMGKEIKFLLHFVKESKQDESGMPNNRFLAERTGGTYSTLKVQPAELEDSGVYFCASSQLGGSTEAFFGQGTRLTVV.

This rearrangement joins TRBV3-1 to TRBJ2-3; TCRdb selects TRBD1, and the lack of DNA leaves this call unchecked. Germline CDR1 is LGHDT and CDR2 is YNNKEL (reference sequence). This CDR3 spans 14 amino acids. The CDR3: CASSQETRADTQYF.

This chain connects TRBV3-1 to TRBJ2-1; TCRdb calls TRBD2, which cannot be checked without DNA. Germline CDR1 and CDR2: LGHDT and YNNKEL (reference sequence). The CDR3 loop spans 14 amino acids. Here the CDR3 reads CASCISGIGNEQFF.

V is TRBV29-1 and J is TRBJ1-1. The CDR3 loop spans 12 amino acids. Germline V gene lookup returns CDR1 SQVTM and CDR2 ANQGSEA. CDR3 sequence: CSAIAGGSEAFF.

The V gene is TRBV3-1, the J gene TRBJ2-2; TCRdb's assignment of TRBD1 cannot be checked, as there is no DNA. The CDR3 is made up of 14 amino acids. The germline V gene has CDR1 LGHDT and CDR2 YNNKEL (reference sequence). This CDR3 is CASTGTGGTGELFF.

J is TRBJ2-1 and V is TRBV4-2; the D gene TCRdb calls, TRBD2, cannot be checked with no DNA. The CDR3 spans 16 residues. CDR1 and CDR2 (germline): LGHNA, YNFKEQ. The CDR3 loop reads CASSQGTGGPSNEQFF.

The V call is TRBV5-1, the J call TRBJ1-1. Germline CDR1 SGHRS, CDR2 YFSETQ. The CDR3 runs 14 residues. This chain's CDR3 is CASSPEGIDTEAFF.

The gene calls are TRBV7-3 and TRBJ2-3; TCRdb picks TRBD2, but there is no DNA to check that call. The CDR3 is made up of 15 amino acids. Germline CDR1 and CDR2: SGHTA and FQGTGA. The CDR3 sequence is CASSTSGSIADTQYF.

The V gene is TRBV5-1, the J gene TRBJ2-7; TCRdb indicates TRBD1, and absent DNA this call remains unverified. Germline CDR1 reads SGHRS; CDR2 reads YFSETQ. The CDR3 runs 18 residues. CDR3: CASSLGGDIPANLYEQYF.

This rearrangement joins TRBV20-1 to TRBJ2-2; there is no DNA to check the TCRdb D call of TRBD1. The CDR3 contains 14 residues. Germline CDR1 is DFQATT and CDR2 is SNEGSKA (reference sequence). CDR3 protein: CSAGTGMNTGELFF.

The genes are TRBV29-1 and TRBJ2-3; lacking DNA, the TRBD1 call made by TCRdb goes unchecked. From germline, CDR1 is SQVTM and CDR2 ANQGSEA. CDR3 size: 11 residues. CDR3: CSAWTGDTQYF.

The chain carries TRBV24-1 and TRBJ1-5; lacking DNA, the TRBD1 call made by TCRdb goes unchecked. The germline V gene has CDR1 KGHDR and CDR2 SFDVKD. The CDR3 is made up of 15 amino acids. CDR3 protein: CATSDRTGSNQPQHF.

V is TRBV12-3 or TRBV12-4 and J is TRBJ1-5; TCRdb outputs TRBD1, but without DNA this stays unchecked. The CDR3 has 15 residues. CDR3: CASTDSDRGYQPQHF.

V and J are TRBV6-5 and TRBJ1-1; the TRBD1 assignment by TCRdb is unverifiable without DNA. Germline V gene lookup returns CDR1 MNHEY and CDR2 SVGAGI. This CDR3 contains 16 residues. CDR3 protein: CASSYSIIQGITEAFF.

This chain joins TRBV29-1 and TRBJ2-3. Germline CDR1 reads SQVTM; CDR2 reads ANQGSEA. CDR3 length: 12 amino acids. This CDR3 is CSDKGTSDTQYF.

The V and J genes are TRBV6-4 and TRBJ1-2. Germline V gene data show CDR1 as MRHNA and CDR2 as SNTAGT. The length of the CDR3 is 13 residues. The CDR3 loop reads CASSFGIGGGYTF.

The CDR3 loop is CASRKGFGSYNSPLHF. The V call is TRBV12-3 or TRBV12-4, the J call TRBJ1-6; TCRdb names TRBD1, which stays unverified in the absence of DNA. There are 16 residues in the CDR3.